This entry is about one T cell receptor (beta chain). Its antigen remains unknown. The data were obtained in a study of cytomegalovirus exposure and HLA in healthy donors. Overall study: HLA-typed donors were the source of approximately 85 million unique TCRs, which an early data release held. Study-wide points: There were some 150 TCR beta chains listed as cytomegalovirus-associated.

In the PCR, 60 Vbeta and 13 Jbeta primers were used. Sequencing was performed with immunoSEQ multiplex PCR; in TCRdb, only in-frame clones are kept and a portion is missing. The table has approximately 210,000 clones, around nine tenths seen once. Trimming took off 7 bases at V and 0 bases at J, with 12 bases between the two ends. The CDR3 spans 14 residues. Germline V gives CDR1 MNHEY, CDR2 SMNVEV (reference sequence). The specimen sequenced was PBMCs. The chain has TRBV27 and TRBJ1-1; D perhaps matches TRBD1 (5 bases). This TCR was sampled from a woman aged 18-35 years in good health and CMV-seronegative. In DNA, the CDR3 is TGTGCCAGCACCAATGGGGCCATGAACACTGAAGCTTTCTTT. It is translated as CASTNGAMNTEAFF.